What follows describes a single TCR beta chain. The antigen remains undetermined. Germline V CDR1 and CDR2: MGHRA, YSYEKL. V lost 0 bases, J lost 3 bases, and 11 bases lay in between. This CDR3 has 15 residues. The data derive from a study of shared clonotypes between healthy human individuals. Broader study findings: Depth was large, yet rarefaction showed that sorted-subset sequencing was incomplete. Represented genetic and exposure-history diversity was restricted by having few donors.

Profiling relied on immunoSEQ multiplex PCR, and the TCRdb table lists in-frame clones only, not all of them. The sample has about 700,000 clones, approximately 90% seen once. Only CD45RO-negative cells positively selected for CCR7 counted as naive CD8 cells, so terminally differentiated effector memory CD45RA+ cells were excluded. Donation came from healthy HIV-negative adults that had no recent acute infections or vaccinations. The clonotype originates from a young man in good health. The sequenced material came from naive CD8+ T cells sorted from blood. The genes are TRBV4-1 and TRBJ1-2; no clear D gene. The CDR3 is CASSQDFDGYYGYTF. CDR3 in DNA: TGCGCCAGCAGCCAAGATTTCGACGGCTACTATGGCTACACCTTC.